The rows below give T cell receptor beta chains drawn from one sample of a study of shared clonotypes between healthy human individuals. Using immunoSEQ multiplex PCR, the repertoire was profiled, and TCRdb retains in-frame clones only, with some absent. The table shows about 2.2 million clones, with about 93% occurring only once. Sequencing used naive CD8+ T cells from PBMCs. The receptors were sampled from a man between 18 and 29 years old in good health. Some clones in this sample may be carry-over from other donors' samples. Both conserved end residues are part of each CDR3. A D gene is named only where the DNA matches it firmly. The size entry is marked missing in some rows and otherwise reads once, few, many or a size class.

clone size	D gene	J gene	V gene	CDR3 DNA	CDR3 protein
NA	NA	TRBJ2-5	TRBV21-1	TGTGCCAGCAGCAAGGACAGCTTAGAGACCCAGTACTTC	CASSKDSLETQYF
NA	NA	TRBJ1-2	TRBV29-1	TGCAGCGTGGCGGCGGGGGATGGCTACACCTTC	CSVAAGDGYTF
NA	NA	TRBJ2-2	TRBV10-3	TGTGCCATCAGTGAGCTCGGGACTCATACCGGGGAGCTGTTTTTT	CAISELGTHTGELFF
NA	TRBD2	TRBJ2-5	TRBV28	TGTGCCAGCAGTCCCACCGAGCCCCCCCCGGGACTAGCGGGAGGGTGGCAAGAGACCCAGTACTTC	CASSPTEPPPGLAGGWQETQYF
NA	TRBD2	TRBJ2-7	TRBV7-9	TGTGCCAGCAGCTCATCCGGGACTATGACCTACGAGCAGTACTTC	CASSSSGTMTYEQYF
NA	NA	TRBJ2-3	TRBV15	TGTGCCACGAGGGCACTGAAAAGCACAGATACGCAGTATTTT	CATRALKSTDTQYF
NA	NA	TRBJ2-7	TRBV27	TGTGCCAGCAGTTTATTTGCAGTCTCCTACGAGCAGTACTTC	CASSLFAVSYEQYF
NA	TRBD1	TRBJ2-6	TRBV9	TGTGCCAGCAGCGTGAAGCCGGGACAGGGCGTCTCTGGGGCCAACGTCCTGACTTTC	CASSVKPGQGVSGANVLTF
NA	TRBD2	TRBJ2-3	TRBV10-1	TGCGCCAGCGGTAGCGGGAGGCCCACAGATACGCAGTATTTT	CASGSGRPTDTQYF
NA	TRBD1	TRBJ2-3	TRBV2	TGTGCCAGCCCCGACAGGGGCACAGATACGCAGTATTTT	CASPDRGTDTQYF
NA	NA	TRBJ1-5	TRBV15	TGTGCCACCAGCAGAGATCCGGCAGCCGAGGGCAATCAGCCCCAGCATTTT	CATSRDPAAEGNQPQHF
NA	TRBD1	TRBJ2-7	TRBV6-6	TGTGCCAGCAGTTTTTCGGGACAGGGCCACGAGCAGTACTTC	CASSFSGQGHEQYF
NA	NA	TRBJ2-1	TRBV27	TGTGCCAGCAGCCCCCTAAGAACCAACAATGAGCAGTTCTTC	CASSPLRTNNEQFF
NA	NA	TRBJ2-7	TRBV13	TGTGCCAGCAGCTCGGGGAGATACGAGCAGTACTTC	CASSSGRYEQYF
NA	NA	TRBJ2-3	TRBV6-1	TGTGCCATTCCGTTCTCCACAGATACGCAGTATTTT	CAIPFSTDTQYF
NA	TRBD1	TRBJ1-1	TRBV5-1	TGCGCCAGCAATACAGGGGGATCTACACGGAACACTGAAGCTTTCTTT	CASNTGGSTRNTEAFF
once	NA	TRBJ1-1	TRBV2	TGTGCCAGCAGTGGGGTCGGGGAGGGCTCCGACACTGAAGCTTTCTTT	CASSGVGEGSDTEAFF
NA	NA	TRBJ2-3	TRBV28	TGTGCCAGCACTTTGCCCGTGAGGTCCGGGTTAGATACGCAGTATTTT	CASTLPVRSGLDTQYF
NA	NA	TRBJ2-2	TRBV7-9	TGTGCCAGCAGCTTAGACTTGGGGCCCGGGGAGCTGTTTTTT	CASSLDLGPGELFF
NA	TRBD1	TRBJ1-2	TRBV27	TGTGCCAGCAGTTCCCGGACAGGGGTCGATTATGGCTACACCTTC	CASSSRTGVDYGYTF
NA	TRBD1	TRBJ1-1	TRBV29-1	TGCAGCGTTCCTGGACAGGGTATCTATCCTATGAACACTGAAGCTTTCTTT	CSVPGQGIYPMNTEAFF
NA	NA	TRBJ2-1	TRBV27	TGTGCCAGCAGTTTTGGGCCGGTCCCGAATGAGCAGTTCTTC	CASSFGPVPNEQFF
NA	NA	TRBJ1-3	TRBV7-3	TGTGCCAGCAGCTCCTACAGCTCTGGAAACACCATATATTTT	CASSSYSSGNTIYF
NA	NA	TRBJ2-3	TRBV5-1	TGCGCCAGCAGCCCCGGGATTCCCGGAGATCCGGGCACAGATACGCAGTATTTT	CASSPGIPGDPGTDTQYF
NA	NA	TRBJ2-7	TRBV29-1	TGCAGCGTTGCGCCGGACTCCTACGAGCAGTACTTC	CSVAPDSYEQYF
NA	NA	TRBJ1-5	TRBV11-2	TGTGCCAGCAGCTTAGATGGAGAACAGCCCCAGCATTTT	CASSLDGEQPQHF
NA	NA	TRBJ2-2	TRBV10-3	TGTGCCATCAGTGAGTCGTTCAGCGGCATTGGGGCCGGGGAGCTGTTTTTT	CAISESFSGIGAGELFF
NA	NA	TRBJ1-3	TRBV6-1	TGTGCCAGCAGTCCAGACAGGAGCTCTGGAAACACCATATATTTT	CASSPDRSSGNTIYF
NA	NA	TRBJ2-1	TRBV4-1	TGCGCCAGCAGCCAAGATAAGGCTAGCTACAATGAGCAGTTCTTC	CASSQDKASYNEQFF
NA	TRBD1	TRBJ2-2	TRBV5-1	TGCGCCAGCAGCACCAGGACAGGGCCCGGGGAGCTGTTTTTT	CASSTRTGPGELFF
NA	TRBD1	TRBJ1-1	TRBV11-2	TGTGCCAGCAGCTTAGTAAGGGGGCACACTGAAGCTTTCTTT	CASSLVRGHTEAFF
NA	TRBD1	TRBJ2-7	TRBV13	TGTGCCAGCAGCTCGCGGACAGGGGAGGGGGGGCACAGCCCCTACGAGCAGTACTTC	CASSSRTGEGGHSPYEQYF
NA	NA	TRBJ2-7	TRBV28	TGTGCCAGCAGGCCGGGACTCTCCTACGAGCAGTACTTC	CASRPGLSYEQYF
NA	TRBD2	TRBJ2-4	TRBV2	TGTGCCAGCAGTGATTTGGGCGGGGGGCGAAAATCTTGGCGGGTCGACAAAAACATTCAGTACTTC	CASSDLGGGRKSWRVDKNIQYF
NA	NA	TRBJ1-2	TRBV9	TGTGCCAGCAGCCCCGGTTCGACAGGCTCCCCTTGGGGCTACACCTTC	CASSPGSTGSPWGYTF
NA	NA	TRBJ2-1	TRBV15	TGTGCCACCAGCAGAGGCACTCTTGGACTAAACAATGAGCAGTTCTTC	CATSRGTLGLNNEQFF
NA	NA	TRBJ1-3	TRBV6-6	TGTGCCAGCAGTTACCCGGAGGCTGGAAACACCATATATTTT	CASSYPEAGNTIYF
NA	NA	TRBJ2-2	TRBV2	TGTGCCAGCATCACTTTGGACACCGGGGAGCTGTTTTTT	CASITLDTGELFF
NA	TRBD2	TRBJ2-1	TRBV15	TGTGCCACCAGCACGCGAGCGGGAGGAACGGCCAATGAGCAGTTCTTC	CATSTRAGGTANEQFF
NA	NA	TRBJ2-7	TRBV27	TGTGCCAGCAGTTTATCGGCCGGGGCTAGCGAATCCTACGAGCAGTACTTC	CASSLSAGASESYEQYF
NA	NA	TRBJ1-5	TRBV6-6	TGTGCCAGCAGTTACTCGCTACAACGCAATCAGCCCCAGCATTTT	CASSYSLQRNQPQHF
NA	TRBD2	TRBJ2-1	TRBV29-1	TGCAGCGTGGGACTAGCGGTCAATGAGCAGTTCTTC	CSVGLAVNEQFF
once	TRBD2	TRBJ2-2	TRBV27	TGTGCCAGCAGTTTTGTAGGTAGCGGGAAGGCCGGGGAGCTGTTTTTT	CASSFVGSGKAGELFF
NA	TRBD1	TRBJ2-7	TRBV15	TGTGCCACCAGCAGAGGGACAGGGGTGTACGAGCAGTACTTC	CATSRGTGVYEQYF
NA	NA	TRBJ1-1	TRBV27	TGTGCCAGCAGTTTAACTCCAAACACTGAAGCTTTCTTT	CASSLTPNTEAFF
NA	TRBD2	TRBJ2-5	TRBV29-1	TGCAGCGTTTCTACTGTAGCGGGAGGGCCGAACCAAGAGACCCAGTACTTC	CSVSTVAGGPNQETQYF
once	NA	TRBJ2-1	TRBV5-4	TGTGCCAGCAGCCCCCTAGCGCCTCTCTACAATGAGCAGTTCTTC	CASSPLAPLYNEQFF